The 13 T cell receptor beta chains below come from one sample, sequenced in a study of T cell responses to AZD1222 COVID-19 vaccine. Data came from immunoSEQ multiplex PCR; TCRdb stores just in-frame clones and leaves some out. The sample includes 84,000 or so clones, 80% to 90% of them seen just once. The material was peripheral blood, obtained on day 0 of AZD1222 vaccination. The origin of the receptors is an adult in good health.

This chain joins TRBV24-1 and TRBJ1-1; D might be TRBD1 (6 bases). The CDR3 is 13 amino acids. Germline V gene lookup returns CDR1 KGHDR and CDR2 SFDVKD. V lost 5 bases and J lost 4, with 10 bases in between. Here the CDR3 reads CATSAGGGTEAFF. CDR3 sequence (DNA): TGTGCCACCAGTGCGGGAGGGGGCACTGAAGCTTTCTTT.

The chain is built from TRBV2 and TRBJ2-3; D remains ambiguous. V dropped 3 bases and J dropped 4 bases, with 5 bases sitting between them. CDR1 is SNHLY and CDR2 is FYNNEI in the germline V gene. There are 12 residues in the CDR3. The CDR3 DNA reads as TGTGCCAGCAGTGATAACGCAGATACGCAGTATTTT. This gives the protein CASSDNADTQYF. The full variable domain, completed using reference TRBV2 and TRBJ2-3, is EPEVTQTPSHQVTQMGQEVILRCVPISNHLYFYWYRQILGQKVEFLVSFYNNEISEKSEIFDDQFSVERPDGSNFTLKIRSTKLEDSAMYFCASSDNADTQYFGPGTRLTVL.

This rearrangement joins TRBV7-9 to TRBJ2-7; 7 positions match TRBD1. Germline assignment: CDR1 SEHNR and CDR2 FQNEAQ (reference sequence). This CDR3 region has 15 residues. V lost 7 bases to trimming and J lost 0 bases; unmatched junction nucleotides: 9. CDR3 amino acids: CASTVEGGVSYEQYF. The CDR3 bases are TGTGCCAGCACCGTGGAAGGGGGCGTCTCCTACGAGCAGTACTTC.

In DNA form, the CDR3 reads TGTGCCAGTAGTATGGATGAGGGGTCGCGTCCCGGGGAGCTGTTTTTT. It specifies CASSMDEGSRPGELFF. The V and J genes are TRBV19 and TRBJ2-2; perhaps D is TRBD1 or TRBD2 (5 bases each). Germline V gene lookup returns CDR1 LNHDA and CDR2 SQIVND (reference sequence). CDR3 size: 16 residues. The germline V and J ends were trimmed by 3 bases and 6 bases, with 17 bases remaining between them.

The chain uses TRBV6-6 and TRBJ1-5; D not resolved. CDR3 length: 13 residues. Germline values: CDR1 MNHNY, CDR2 SVGAGI (reference sequence). V lost 11 bases to trimming and J lost 0 bases, with 11 bases between them. Written as DNA, the CDR3 is TGTGCCGCCCTGGGATATAGCAATCAGCCCCAGCATTTT. It yields the protein CAALGYSNQPQHF.

V and J are TRBV20-1 and TRBJ2-4; D is perhaps TRBD2 (6 bases). Germline CDR1 DFQATT, CDR2 SNEGSKA (reference sequence). The CDR3 is made up of 15 amino acids. Between the trimmed V and J ends, which lost 3 bases and 2 bases, there was a span of 14 bases. CDR3 region: CSASGAGWSKNIQYF. As DNA, the CDR3 is TGCAGTGCTAGTGGAGCGGGTTGGTCCAAAAACATTCAGTACTTC.

This chain uses TRBV27 with TRBJ1-1; 11 nucleotides match TRBD1. J gave up 5 bases and V 5 bases, and 13 bases lay outside the gene matches. In germline, CDR1 is MNHEY, CDR2 SMNVEV (reference sequence). The CDR3 sequence is 17 residues long. CDR3 protein: CASSPFPGQGDKTEAFF. The CDR3 coding sequence is TGTGCCAGCAGTCCATTTCCGGGACAGGGGGACAAAACTGAAGCTTTCTTT.

This clone was observed a handful of times. This chain joins TRBV2 and TRBJ2-1, with D possibly matching TRBD2 (6 bases). The CDR3 has 16 residues. Germline-derived CDR1 and CDR2 are SNHLY and FYNNEI. V lost 3 bases and J lost 4, with 16 bases in between. DNA for the CDR3: TGTGCCAGCAGTGATCGGCGGGACCCATCATACAATGAGCAGTTCTTC. Amino acids: CASSDRRDPSYNEQFF.

In its sample, this clone was seen once. This chain connects TRBV5-1 to TRBJ2-1; TRBD2 matches at 15 bases. CDR3 size: 17 residues. Germline V gives CDR1 SGHRS, CDR2 YFSETQ. V gave up 2 bases and J gave up 7 bases; unmatched junction bases: 7. For the CDR3, the DNA is TGCGCCAGCAGCTTTGGGACTAGCGGGAGGTTTTGGAATGAGCAGTTCTTC. This sequence encodes CASSFGTSGRFWNEQFF. Full variable domain (rest looked up from reference TRBV5-1 and TRBJ2-1): KAGVTQTPRYLIKTRGQQVTLSCSPISGHRSVSWYQQTPGQGLQFLFEYFSETQRNKGNFPGRFSGRQFSNSRSEMNVSTLELGDSALYLCASSFGTSGRFWNEQFFGPGTRLTVL.

The chain carries TRBV12-3 or TRBV12-4 and TRBJ1-2, with 10 bases fitting TRBD1. V was pared by 6 bases and J by 5 bases, with 3 bases of the junction left unmatched. The CDR3 contains 13 residues. In DNA, the CDR3 is TGTGCCAGCAGACCGGGACAGGGGTATGGCTACACCTTC. Translated: CASRPGQGYGYTF.

V is TRBV24-1 and J is TRBJ1-5; D perhaps matches TRBD1 (5 bases). CDR3 length: 14 amino acids. Germline lookup yields CDR1 KGHDR and CDR2 SFDVKD. V lost 3 bases to trimming and J lost 6 bases, with 11 bases between them. The CDR3 sequence: CATSDRGEFQPQHF. The DNA of the CDR3 is TGTGCCACCAGTGATAGGGGAGAATTTCAGCCCCAGCATTTT.

The chain uses TRBV5-6 and TRBJ2-5, with unresolved D. From germline, CDR1 is SGHDT and CDR2 YYEEEE. CDR3 length: 13 amino acids. V gave up 5 bases and J gave up 0 bases, with 8 bases separating them. CDR3 nucleotides: TGTGCCAGCAGTCACCGGGACCAAGAGACCCAGTACTTC. It encodes CASSHRDQETQYF.

The V gene is TRBV7-3, the J gene TRBJ2-1; D is uncertain. The V end lost 5 bases, the J end lost 9 bases, and 20 bases lay between the germline ends. Germline CDR1 reads SGHTA; CDR2 reads FQGTGA. This CDR3 is 15 amino acids long. The CDR3 nucleotides are TGTGCCAGCAGCCCCGGGCTCGCTACAATTAGTGAGCAGTTCTTC. This codes for CASSPGLATISEQFF.